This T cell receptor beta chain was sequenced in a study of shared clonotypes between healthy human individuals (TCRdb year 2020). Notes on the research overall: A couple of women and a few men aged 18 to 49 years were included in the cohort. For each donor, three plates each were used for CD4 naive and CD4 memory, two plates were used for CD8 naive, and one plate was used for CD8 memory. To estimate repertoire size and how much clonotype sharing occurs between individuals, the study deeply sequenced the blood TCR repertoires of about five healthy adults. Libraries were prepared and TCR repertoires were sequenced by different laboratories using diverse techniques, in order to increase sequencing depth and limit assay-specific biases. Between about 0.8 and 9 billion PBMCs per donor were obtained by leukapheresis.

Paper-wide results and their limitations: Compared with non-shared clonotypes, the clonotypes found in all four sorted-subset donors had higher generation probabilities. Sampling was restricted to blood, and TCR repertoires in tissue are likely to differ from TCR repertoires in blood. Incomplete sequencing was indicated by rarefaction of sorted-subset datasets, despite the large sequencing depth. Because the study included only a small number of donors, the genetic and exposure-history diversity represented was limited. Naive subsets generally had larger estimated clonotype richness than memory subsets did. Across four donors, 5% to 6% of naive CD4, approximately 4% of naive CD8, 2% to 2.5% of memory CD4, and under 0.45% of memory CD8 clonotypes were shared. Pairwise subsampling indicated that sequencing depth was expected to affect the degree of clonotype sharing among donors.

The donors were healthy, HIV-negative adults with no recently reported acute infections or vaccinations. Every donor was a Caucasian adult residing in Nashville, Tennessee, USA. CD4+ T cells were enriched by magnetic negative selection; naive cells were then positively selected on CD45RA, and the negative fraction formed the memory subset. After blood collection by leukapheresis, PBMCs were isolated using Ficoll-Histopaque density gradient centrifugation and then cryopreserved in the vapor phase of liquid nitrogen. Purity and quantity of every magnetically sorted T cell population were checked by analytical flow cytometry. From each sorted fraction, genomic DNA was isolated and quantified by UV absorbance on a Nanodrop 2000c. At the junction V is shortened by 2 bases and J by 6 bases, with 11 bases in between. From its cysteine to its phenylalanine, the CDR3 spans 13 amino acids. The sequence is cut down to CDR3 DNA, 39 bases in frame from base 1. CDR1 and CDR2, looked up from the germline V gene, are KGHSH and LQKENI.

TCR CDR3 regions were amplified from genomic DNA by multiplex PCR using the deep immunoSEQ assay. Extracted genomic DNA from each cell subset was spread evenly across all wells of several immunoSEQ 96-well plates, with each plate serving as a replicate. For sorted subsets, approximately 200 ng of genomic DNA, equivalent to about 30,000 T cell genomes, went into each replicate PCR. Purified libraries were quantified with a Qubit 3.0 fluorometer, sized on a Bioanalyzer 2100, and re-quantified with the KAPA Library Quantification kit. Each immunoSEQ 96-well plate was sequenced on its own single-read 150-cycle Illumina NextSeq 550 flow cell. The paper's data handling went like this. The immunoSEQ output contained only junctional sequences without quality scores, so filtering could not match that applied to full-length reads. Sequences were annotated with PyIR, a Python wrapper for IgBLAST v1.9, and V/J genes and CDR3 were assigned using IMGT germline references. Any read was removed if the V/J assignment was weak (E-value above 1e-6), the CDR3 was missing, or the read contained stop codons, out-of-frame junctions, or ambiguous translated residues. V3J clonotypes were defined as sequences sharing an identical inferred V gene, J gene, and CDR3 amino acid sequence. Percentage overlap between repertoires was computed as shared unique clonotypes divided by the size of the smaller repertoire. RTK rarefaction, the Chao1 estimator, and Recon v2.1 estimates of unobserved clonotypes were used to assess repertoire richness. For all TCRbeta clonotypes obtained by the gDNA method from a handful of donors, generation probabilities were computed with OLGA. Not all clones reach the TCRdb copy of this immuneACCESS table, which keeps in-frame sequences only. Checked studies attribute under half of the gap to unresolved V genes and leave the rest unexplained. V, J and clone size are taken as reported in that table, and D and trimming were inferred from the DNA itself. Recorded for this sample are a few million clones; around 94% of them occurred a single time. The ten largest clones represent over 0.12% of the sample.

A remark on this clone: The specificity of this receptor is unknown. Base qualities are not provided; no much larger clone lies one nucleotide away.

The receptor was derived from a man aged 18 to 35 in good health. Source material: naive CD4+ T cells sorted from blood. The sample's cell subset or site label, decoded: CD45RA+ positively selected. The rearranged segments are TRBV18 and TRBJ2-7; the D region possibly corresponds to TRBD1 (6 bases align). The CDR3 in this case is CASSPTQGGEQYF. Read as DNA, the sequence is TGTGCCAGCTCACCAACACAGGGTGGCGAGCAGTACTTC.